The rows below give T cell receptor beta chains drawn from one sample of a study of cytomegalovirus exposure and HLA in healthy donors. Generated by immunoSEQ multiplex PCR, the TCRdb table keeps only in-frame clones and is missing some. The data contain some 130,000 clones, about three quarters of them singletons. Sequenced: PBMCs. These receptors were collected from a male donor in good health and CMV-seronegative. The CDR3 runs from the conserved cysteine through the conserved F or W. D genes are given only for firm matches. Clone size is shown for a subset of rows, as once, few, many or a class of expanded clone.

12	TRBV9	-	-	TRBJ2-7	CASSVPGQQQYF	TGTGCCAGCAGCGTCCCAGGACAGCAGCAGTACTTC
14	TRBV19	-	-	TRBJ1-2	CASSIKQGTYGYTF	TGTGCCAGTAGTATAAAACAGGGTACCTATGGCTACACCTTC
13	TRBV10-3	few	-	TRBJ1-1	CASREGMGTEAFF	TGTGCCAGCCGGGAGGGCATGGGCACTGAAGCTTTCTTT
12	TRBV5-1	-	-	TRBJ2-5	CASSLVSETQYF	TGCGCCAGCAGCTTGGTTTCTGAGACCCAGTACTTC
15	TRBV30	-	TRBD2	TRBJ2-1	CAWTIGSGTLNEQFF	TGTGCCTGGACCATTGGTAGCGGGACCCTGAATGAGCAGTTCTTC
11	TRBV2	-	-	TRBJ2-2	CASSLPGELFF	TGTGCCAGCAGTCTACCCGGGGAGCTGTTTTTT
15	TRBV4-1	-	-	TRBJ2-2	CASSQKQGRAGELFF	TGCGCCAGCAGCCAAAAACAGGGTAGGGCCGGGGAGCTGTTTTTT
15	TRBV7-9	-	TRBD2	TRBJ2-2	CASSLGGGNTRELFF	TGTGCCAGCAGCTTAGGCGGGGGGAACACCAGGGAGCTGTTTTTT
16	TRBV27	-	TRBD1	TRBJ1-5	CASSLYGAGGSQPQHF	TGTGCCAGCAGCTTATATGGGGCAGGGGGTAGTCAGCCCCAGCATTTT
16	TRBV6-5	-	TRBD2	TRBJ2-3	CASSYLAGGSTDTQYF	TGTGCCAGCAGTTACCTAGCGGGGGGTAGCACAGATACGCAGTATTTT
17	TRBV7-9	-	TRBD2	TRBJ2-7	CASTTSAGGRSSYEQYF	TGTGCCAGCACCACATCAGCGGGGGGCCGGAGCTCCTACGAGCAGTACTTC
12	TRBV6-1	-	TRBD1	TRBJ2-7	CASLGTAYEQYF	TGTGCCAGCCTCGGGACAGCCTACGAGCAGTACTTC
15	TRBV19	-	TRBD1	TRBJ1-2	CASSDRGSIVYGYTF	TGTGCCAGTAGTGACAGGGGGAGTATTGTCTATGGCTACACCTTC
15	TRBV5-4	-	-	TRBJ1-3	CASSYGLSSGNTIYF	TGTGCCAGCAGCTATGGACTGAGCTCTGGAAACACCATATATTTT